The 32 T cell receptor beta chains given below trace back to one sample, sequenced in a study of blood T cell repertoires in COVID-19. This table comes from immunoSEQ multiplex PCR, and its TCRdb copy is limited to in-frame clones, with some not included. Of some 59,000 clones listed, over 90% are singletons. The sequencing input was peripheral blood. Source of these receptors: a man aged 45-65 years with acute or convalescent COVID-19.

The rearrangement links TRBV19 to TRBJ1-1; TRBD1 agrees at 8 bases. The germline CDR1 and CDR2 sequences are LNHDA and SQIVND (reference sequence). CDR3 length equals 14 residues. V lost 7 bases to trimming and J lost 4 bases; unmatched junction nucleotides: 8. The CDR3 loop is CASIRTGRATEAFF. CDR3 DNA sequence: TGTGCCAGTATCCGGACAGGGAGGGCCACTGAAGCTTTCTTT.

This CDR3 is CASSVSRESVQPQHF. CDR3 bases: TGTGCCAGCAGTGTCTCTAGGGAGTCGGTTCAGCCCCAGCATTTT. V gene TRBV27 combines with J gene TRBJ1-5; no clear D gene. Germline V CDR1 and CDR2: MNHEY, SMNVEV (reference sequence). The ends were cut back, 5 bases at V and 6 bases at J, with 17 bases in the middle. This CDR3 is 15 amino acids long.

The V gene is TRBV6-5, the J gene TRBJ2-5; TRBD1 agrees at 11 bases. After removal of 6 bases from V and 5 bases from J, the junction contained 5 bases not matched to a gene. Germline assignment: CDR1 MNHEY and CDR2 SVGAGI. CDR3 length equals 14 residues. The CDR3 sequence is CASSGQGAWETQYF. For the CDR3, the DNA is TGTGCCAGCAGCGGACAGGGGGCTTGGGAGACCCAGTACTTC.

The CDR3, as DNA: TGTGCCAGTACCCTCTTAGGGGGACTACCGAACACCGGGGAGCTGTTTTTT. Translation: CASTLLGGLPNTGELFF. This sequence joins TRBV19 and TRBJ2-2, with TRBD2 as a possible D gene (7 bases). CDR3 length: 17 amino acids. Germline V gene lookup returns CDR1 LNHDA and CDR2 SQIVND (reference sequence). V lost 7 bases to trimming and J lost 0 bases, with 18 bases between them.

This chain joins TRBV23-1 and TRBJ2-7; the D gene is possibly TRBD2 (8 bases). TRBV23-1 is an ORF for which the function is uncertain. V lost 0 bases and J 0 bases, leaving 30 bases between the germline ends. This CDR3 contains 22 residues. DNA for the CDR3: TGCGCCAGCAGTCAATCCTGGACAGGTCGGGGGATACTAGCGGCGAGCTCCTACGAGCAGTACTTC. This translates into CASSQSWTGRGILAASSYEQYF.

The chain has TRBV27 and TRBJ1-2; 7 bases agree with TRBD1. The CDR3 totals 13 residues. With 2 bases clipped from V and 4 bases from J, the junction kept 1 base outside the gene matches. Per germline, CDR1 MNHEY and CDR2 SMNVEV (reference sequence). CDR3 amino acids: CASSLGQAYGYTF. The CDR3 DNA is TGTGCCAGCAGTTTAGGACAGGCCTATGGCTACACCTTC.

This chain links TRBV29-1 with TRBJ2-1; 10 bases agree with TRBD2. CDR3 length equals 14 residues. Germline-derived CDR1 and CDR2 are SQVTM and ANQGSEA. J was trimmed by 4 bases and V by 5 bases; bases with no gene match: 5. Here the CDR3 reads CSVQGLAIYNEQFF. For the CDR3, the DNA is TGCAGCGTTCAGGGACTAGCGATTTACAATGAGCAGTTCTTC.

This chain joins TRBV19 and TRBJ2-2, with D uncertain. The ends were cut back, 5 bases at V and 3 bases at J, with 16 bases in the middle. The CDR3 extends over 16 amino acids. The germline gives CDR1 LNHDA, CDR2 SQIVND (reference sequence). The CDR3 sequence is CASSQAKRTHTGELFF. CDR3 DNA: TGTGCCAGTAGTCAGGCGAAACGAACCCACACCGGGGAGCTGTTTTTT. The variable domain in full, with the rest retrieved from reference TRBV19 and TRBJ2-2, is DGGITQSPKYLFRKEGQNVTLSCEQNLNHDAMYWYRQDPGQGLRLIYYSQIVNDFQKGDIAEGYSVSREKKESFPLTVTSAQKNPTAFYLCASSQAKRTHTGELFFGEGSRLTVL.

The chain combines TRBV19 with TRBJ1-3, with 7 bases identical to TRBD1. This CDR3 is built from 13 residues. V shed 3 bases and J 9 bases; nucleotides not matched to a gene: 5. Germline loops: CDR1 LNHDA, CDR2 SQIVND (reference sequence). CDR3 sequence: CASSILQGGTIYF. The CDR3 coding sequence is TGTGCCAGTAGTATTTTGCAGGGGGGCACCATATATTTT.

The V call is TRBV30, the J call TRBJ1-6; no firm D call. CDR1 is GTSNPN and CDR2 is SVGIG in the germline V gene (reference sequence). V was shortened by 2 bases and J by 7 bases, with 18 bases between the two germline ends. This CDR3 comprises 16 residues. This CDR3 reads CAWSRRSGIINSPLHF. CDR3 DNA: TGTGCCTGGAGTCGACGTTCCGGGATCATAAATTCACCCCTCCACTTT.

The chain uses TRBV29-1 and TRBJ2-4; 9 bases match TRBD1. Trimming took 5 bases from V and 5 from J; bases not matched to a gene: 4. Germline V gives CDR1 SQVTM, CDR2 ANQGSEA. CDR3 length equals 13 residues. The CDR3 spells CSVQQGAENIQYF. CDR3 bases: TGCAGCGTTCAACAGGGGGCTGAAAACATTCAGTACTTC.

CDR3 loop: CASSASATYEQYF. The CDR3 nucleotides are TGTGCCAGCAGTGCCAGCGCGACCTACGAGCAGTACTTC. This chain uses TRBV2 with TRBJ2-7; D uncertain. Germline V gene lookup returns CDR1 SNHLY and CDR2 FYNNEI. CDR3 length: 13 residues. V shed 4 bases and J shed 2 bases, with 9 bases lying between them.

On this clone itself: Other DNA sequences within the sample encode an identical CDR3. This rearrangement joins TRBV19 to TRBJ1-1; tentatively, D is TRBD1 (6 bases). V was pared by 1 base and J by 4 bases, with 7 bases between. CDR1 is LNHDA and CDR2 is SQIVND in the germline V gene (reference sequence). The CDR3 covers 13 residues. For the CDR3, the DNA is TGTGCCAGTAGTATAGGCAGGGGCACTGAAGCTTTCTTT. This sequence encodes CASSIGRGTEAFF.

This clone was seen once. V usage is TRBV5-8 and J usage is TRBJ2-7; D remains unclear. Trimming took 5 bases from V and 7 from J, leaving 16 bases between them. The CDR3 is 13 amino acids. Germline V gene sequence: CDR1 SGHTS, CDR2 YDEGEE. As DNA, the CDR3 is TGTGCCAGCAGATTGACGGCCAGCGCTGAGCAGTACTTC. Its protein product is CASRLTASAEQYF.

The CDR3 protein is CASSLKRAHNEQFF. The CDR3 nucleotides read TGTGCCAGCAGCCTCAAGCGGGCCCACAATGAGCAGTTCTTC. V gene TRBV11-3 combines with J gene TRBJ2-1; D perhaps matches TRBD2 (6 bases). Germline-derived CDR1 and CDR2 are SGHNT and YENEEA. V lost 5 bases and J lost 5, with 13 bases in between. This CDR3 contains 14 residues.

V gene TRBV12-3 or TRBV12-4 combines with J gene TRBJ2-7; D may be TRBD1 (5 bases). This CDR3 has 13 residues. Between the trimmed V and J ends, which lost 7 bases and 1 base, there was a span of 11 bases. The CDR3 sequence is CASTGPKSYEQYF. Written as DNA, the CDR3 is TGTGCCAGCACAGGGCCCAAATCCTACGAGCAGTACTTC.

Notes on this clone: Other nucleotide sequences from this sample produce the same CDR3. The rearrangement joins TRBV5-1 to TRBJ1-6, with 9 bases fitting TRBD1. The junction had 3 bases not matched to a gene; V was cut back by 0 bases and J by 8 bases. The CDR3 has 15 amino acids. Germline V lookup: CDR1 SGHRS, CDR2 YFSETQ. The CDR3 loop is CASSLAGTGYSPLHF. The CDR3 DNA follows: TGCGCCAGCAGCTTGGCTGGGACAGGGTATTCACCCCTCCACTTT.

The chain carries TRBV3-1 (or the pseudogene TRBV3-2) and TRBJ2-1; a possible D gene is TRBD2 (6 bases). The CDR3 covers 14 residues. The V end was cut by 3 bases, the J end by 8 bases, with 14 bases between. The germline V gene has CDR1 LGHDT and CDR2 YNNKEL (reference sequence). The CDR3 coding sequence is TGTGCCAGCAGCCAGGGGACTCTCTCCCATGAGCAGTTCTTC. Its translation: CASSQGTLSHEQFF.

A remark on this clone: The same CDR3 arises from other DNA sequences in this sample as well. The chain is built from TRBV4-1 and TRBJ2-3; weak D call: TRBD1 (5 bases). Trimming cost V 0 bases and J 5 bases, with 9 bases left between them. The CDR3 length is 14 residues. Germline-derived CDR1 and CDR2 are MGHRA and YSYEKL. In nucleotides, the CDR3 is TGCGCCAGCAGCCAAGACAGGGTAGGAGATACGCAGTATTTT. It encodes CASSQDRVGDTQYF.

This clone was detected once. V gene TRBV7-9 combines with J gene TRBJ2-7, with 13 bases lining up with TRBD2. This CDR3 comprises 15 residues. V lost 1 base to trimming and J lost 6 bases; unmatched junction nucleotides: 3. Per germline, CDR1 SEHNR and CDR2 FQNEAQ (reference sequence). The CDR3: CASSLGTSGRSEQYF. The CDR3 DNA is TGTGCCAGCAGCTTAGGGACTAGCGGGAGATCCGAGCAGTACTTC.

This clone showed up just once. This chain connects TRBV18 to TRBJ2-6, with no clear D. The CDR3 length is 15 residues. The germline V gene has CDR1 KGHSH and CDR2 LQKENI. V was pared by 4 bases and J by 8 bases, with 15 bases between. CDR3 region: CASSLAVRNPNVLTF. The CDR3 DNA sequence: TGTGCCAGCTCACTGGCGGTCCGTAACCCCAACGTCCTGACTTTC.

The rearrangement links TRBV6-5 to TRBJ1-1; 8 bases agree with TRBD1. The CDR3 loop spans 15 amino acids. Germline CDR1 MNHEY, CDR2 SVGAGI. J lost 4 bases, V lost 4 bases, and 8 bases had no gene match. DNA of the CDR3: TGTGCCAGCAGTTCGCAGGGGGCTAGTGGCACTGAAGCTTTCTTT. Protein product: CASSSQGASGTEAFF.

This chain links TRBV4-3 with TRBJ2-5; D may be TRBD1 (6 bases). CDR1 LGHNA and CDR2 YSLEER come from the germline V gene. The germline V and J ends were trimmed by 0 bases and 4 bases, with 15 bases remaining between them. This CDR3 is 16 amino acids long. The CDR3 here is CASSQESPGHGETQYF. CDR3 bases: TGCGCCAGCAGCCAAGAGTCCCCGGGACACGGAGAGACCCAGTACTTC.

Only a few counts were recorded for this clone. Other DNA variants within this sample encode the same CDR3. The rearrangement links TRBV19 to TRBJ2-2; 8 bases match TRBD1. The CDR3 loop spans 15 amino acids. CDR1 LNHDA and CDR2 SQIVND come from the germline V gene (reference sequence). J lost 7 bases, V lost 2 bases, and 6 bases had no gene match. The CDR3 loop reads CASSIWAGGDGELFF. The DNA for the CDR3 is TGTGCCAGTAGTATATGGGCAGGGGGCGACGGGGAGCTGTTTTTT. The whole variable domain, remainder taken from reference TRBV19 and TRBJ2-2, is DGGITQSPKYLFRKEGQNVTLSCEQNLNHDAMYWYRQDPGQGLRLIYYSQIVNDFQKGDIAEGYSVSREKKESFPLTVTSAQKNPTAFYLCASSIWAGGDGELFFGEGSRLTVL.

This chain uses TRBV15 with TRBJ1-5; tentative D call: TRBD1 (5 bases). Germline assignment: CDR1 LNHNV and CDR2 YYDKDF (reference sequence). The V and J ends lost 0 bases and 5 bases respectively, with 11 bases between them. The CDR3 runs to 15 residues. CDR3: CATSRDGGDYQPQHF. The DNA for the CDR3 is TGTGCCACCAGCAGAGATGGGGGGGACTATCAGCCCCAGCATTTT.

The rearrangement uses TRBV29-1 and TRBJ1-2, with a possible D match to TRBD1 (6 bases). The length of the CDR3 is 14 residues. Trimming cost V 5 bases and J 4 bases, with 17 bases left between them. The germline V gene encodes CDR1 SQVTM and CDR2 ANQGSEA. CDR3 region: CSVSLEQGRYGYTF. The DNA for the CDR3 is TGCAGCGTTTCCCTCGAACAGGGACGCTATGGCTACACCTTC.

V usage is TRBV11-3 and J usage is TRBJ2-7; D possibly corresponds to TRBD1 (6 bases). This CDR3 contains 16 residues. V was cut by 4 bases and J by 1 base, with 17 bases left in between. Germline V CDR1 and CDR2: SGHNT, YENEEA. The CDR3 DNA is TGTGCCAGCAGCTCCCCCGGACAGCCCCAATCCTACGAGCAGTACTTC. It yields the protein CASSSPGQPQSYEQYF. Drawing the rest from reference TRBV11-3 and TRBJ2-7, the complete variable domain is EAGVVQSPRYKIIEKKQPVAFWCNPISGHNTLYWYLQNLGQGPELLIRYENEEAVDDSQLPKDRFSAERLKGVDSTLKIQPAELGDSAVYLCASSSPGQPQSYEQYFGPGTRLTVT.

The chain is built from TRBV19 and TRBJ1-2; TRBD1 agrees at 11 bases. With 8 bases clipped from V and 6 bases from J, the junction kept 11 bases outside the gene matches. Germline V gives CDR1 LNHDA, CDR2 SQIVND (reference sequence). CDR3 size: 15 residues. CDR3 in DNA: TGTGCCAGTTTGAGGACAGGGGGCGGGATGGATGGCTACACCTTC. Translated: CASLRTGGGMDGYTF.

This chain links TRBV7-2 with TRBJ2-5; perhaps TRBD1 as D (5 bases). Trimming stripped 1 base from V and 5 bases from J, with 11 bases between. The germline V gene has CDR1 SGHTA and CDR2 FQGNSA. The CDR3 runs 14 residues. CDR3 in amino acids: CASSLGGLRETQYF. Here the CDR3 DNA reads TGTGCCAGCAGCTTAGGGGGCCTGAGGGAGACCCAGTACTTC.

The V and J genes are TRBV18 and TRBJ2-2, with unresolved D. V was clipped by 3 bases and J by 5 bases, with 13 bases between them. The CDR3 runs 15 residues. Germline CDR1 reads KGHSH; CDR2 reads LQKENI. The CDR3 sequence is CASSPPSLRTGELFF. The CDR3, as DNA: TGTGCCAGCTCACCTCCTTCCTTGAGGACCGGGGAGCTGTTTTTT.

The chain links TRBV7-2 to TRBJ1-2, with 10 bases aligning to TRBD1. The CDR3 is 16 amino acids. Trimming cost V 3 bases and J 6 bases; bases outside gene matches: 10. The germline gives CDR1 SGHTA, CDR2 FQGNSA. This CDR3 is CASSFGRDRGPHGYTF. CDR3 DNA: TGTGCCAGCAGCTTCGGGCGCGACAGGGGGCCTCATGGCTACACCTTC.

This clone was picked up one time. The chain has TRBV5-6 and TRBJ1-2; D is undetermined. Looked up from germline, CDR1 is SGHDT and CDR2 is YYEEEE. Trimming removed 5 bases from V and 7 bases from J, with 21 bases in between. The CDR3 is 15 residues long. CDR3 region: CASSLLVGPRGGYTF. The CDR3 DNA reads TGTGCCAGCAGTTTGCTGGTTGGGCCCCGGGGTGGCTACACCTTC.